These T cell receptor beta chains were read from a single sample in a study of T cell changes during pregnancy in multiple sclerosis. Using immunoSEQ multiplex PCR, the repertoire was profiled, and TCRdb retains in-frame clones only, with some absent. The table lists 42,000 or so clones, almost 95% of them singletons. Sequenced here: CD4+ T cells from peripheral blood mononuclear cells, sampled after pregnancy. Source of these receptors: a female donor with multiple sclerosis, enrolled in a pregnancy study. Each CDR3 is given with its conserved first and last residue. Fields, in order: D gene, J gene, clone size, V gene, CDR3 DNA, CDR3 protein. A D gene is named only where the DNA matches it firmly. A row's size may be missing; if present it is once, few, many or a size class.

>.|TRBJ2-1|.|TRBV5-1
TGCGCCAGCAGCTTGTCTTTGAGCTCCTACAATGAGCAGTTCTTC
CASSLSLSSYNEQFF
>TRBD2|TRBJ2-1|.|TRBV11-1
TGTGCCAGCTGGACCGGGACTAGCGGGGTGGGACATGAGCAGTTCTTC
CASWTGTSGVGHEQFF
>.|TRBJ1-1|.|TRBV19
TGTGCCAGTAGTATAGGAGAGATGCACACTGAAGCTTTCTTT
CASSIGEMHTEAFF
>TRBD1|TRBJ1-2|.|TRBV5-1
TGCGCCAGCAGCTCGGGACAGGGGGCCTATGGCTACACCTTC
CASSSGQGAYGYTF
>.|TRBJ2-5|.|TRBV6-6
TGTGCCAGCAGCAGGGGACAAGAGACCCAGTACTTC
CASSRGQETQYF
>TRBD2|TRBJ2-4|.|TRBV4-2
TGTGCCAGCAGTGCCGGGACTAGCGGTAAAAACATTCAGTACTTC
CASSAGTSGKNIQYF
>.|TRBJ1-2|.|TRBV2
TGTGCCAGCCATTATGGGCGGCAGGGGAGCTATGGCTACACCTTC
CASHYGRQGSYGYTF
>.|TRBJ1-2|.|TRBV30
TGTGCCTTGACTAGCGGGCTATTTGGCTACACCTTC
CALTSGLFGYTF
>.|TRBJ2-3|.|TRBV18
TGTGCCAGCTCACCATTCGCAGGGAGGAACACAGATACGCAGTATTTT
CASSPFAGRNTDTQYF
>TRBD1|TRBJ1-1|.|TRBV30
TGTGTCAGGGGGAATTCGGACACTGAAGCTTTCTTT
CVRGNSDTEAFF
>.|TRBJ1-1|once|TRBV5-1
TGCGCCAGCAGCTTGGACGGGGGAAGGACTGAAGCTTTCTTT
CASSLDGGRTEAFF
>.|TRBJ2-3|.|TRBV6-5
TGTGCCAGCAGTTCGACTAGGGGCACAGATACGCAGTATTTT
CASSSTRGTDTQYF
>.|TRBJ1-5|.|TRBV5-1
TGCGCCAGCAGCTTGGGGACAATCAATCAGCCCCAGCATTTT
CASSLGTINQPQHF
>.|TRBJ1-3|.|TRBV10-2
TGCGCCAGCACCCAGAGGGCTCCCACCTCTGGAAACACCATATATTTT
CASTQRAPTSGNTIYF
>.|TRBJ1-3|few|TRBV19
TGTGCCAGTACCGAGACAAGGTGGAGGGACACCATATATTTT
CASTETRWRDTIYF
>.|TRBJ2-3|once|TRBV11-3
TGTGCCAGCAGCTTAAGTCGGACAGATACGCAGTATTTT
CASSLSRTDTQYF
>TRBD1|TRBJ1-5|.|TRBV6-5
TGTGCCAGCAGTCGCGGAACAGGGGAAGGTCAGCCCCAGCATTTT
CASSRGTGEGQPQHF
>TRBD1|TRBJ2-1|.|TRBV2
TGTGCCAGCAGTTACGGACAGGTTAGCTCCTACAATGAGCAGTTCTTC
CASSYGQVSSYNEQFF
>TRBD1|TRBJ1-6|.|TRBV25-1
TGTGCCAGCCGACAGGGACAGATCGGAGGGTCACCCCTCCACTTT
CASRQGQIGGSPLHF
>TRBD2|TRBJ2-7|.|TRBV6-4
TGTGCCAGCAGTAGGACTAGCGGGAGCTACGAGCAGTACTTC
CASSRTSGSYEQYF
>.|TRBJ2-5|once|TRBV5-1
TGCGCCAGCAGCCAGGGGTGGGAGACCCAGTACTTC
CASSQGWETQYF
>.|TRBJ2-2|.|TRBV15
TGTGCCACCAGCAGAGCTTCGGCCGGGGAGCTGTTTTTT
CATSRASAGELFF
>TRBD2|TRBJ2-2|.|TRBV7-9
TGTGCCAGCAGCTTATGGACTAGCGGGACCCTCACCGGGGAGCTGTTTTTT
CASSLWTSGTLTGELFF
>TRBD1|TRBJ1-1|.|TRBV11-2
TGTGCCAGCAGCGATCGACAGGGTCTCACTGAAGCTTTCTTT
CASSDRQGLTEAFF
>.|TRBJ2-3|.|TRBV7-8
TGTGCCAGCAGCCCTTCCGGGGCCGGGAGCCCAGATACGCAGTATTTT
CASSPSGAGSPDTQYF
>.|TRBJ2-7|.|TRBV11-2
TGTGCCAGCAGCTTATTAAGTTGGGCAGAGAGTACCTACGAGCAGTACTTC
CASSLLSWAESTYEQYF
>TRBD1|TRBJ2-1|.|TRBV27
TGTGCCAGCAGTCTGGGGGACAGGGGGAATAGCCCCTACAATGAGCAGTTCTTC
CASSLGDRGNSPYNEQFF
>.|TRBJ1-1|once|TRBV2
TGTGCCAGCAGTGAGAGTCTGGGGGCGCGGGTAGCTTTCTTT
CASSESLGARVAFF
>.|TRBJ2-3|.|TRBV5-1
TGCGCCAGCAGCTTTCCCGGGACTTCCATCGATACGCAGTATTTT
CASSFPGTSIDTQYF
>.|TRBJ2-2|.|TRBV6-6
TGTGCCAGCACCCCTCTAGGCAGGGTTAACACCGGGGAGCTGTTTTTT
CASTPLGRVNTGELFF
>.|TRBJ1-4|.|TRBV7-2
TGTGCCAGCAGCTTAGTACTGGGGGGGAATGAAAAACTGTTTTTT
CASSLVLGGNEKLFF
>TRBD1|TRBJ1-6|.|TRBV5-6
TGTGCCAGCAGCTTGGGGCTACAGGGGGCTTCTAATTCACCCCTCCACTTT
CASSLGLQGASNSPLHF
>TRBD1|TRBJ1-6|.|TRBV6-1
TGTGCCAGCAGTGAAGACAGGGGAAATTATTCACCCCTCCACTTT
CASSEDRGNYSPLHF
>TRBD1|TRBJ1-5|once|TRBV2
TGTGCCAGCAGGGGGACAGGGGGCGGCAATCAGCCCCAGCATTTT
CASRGTGGGNQPQHF
>.|TRBJ1-3|once|TRBV6-5
TGTGCCAGCAGTTTAATCCTAGGGGGAGGAAACACCATATATTTT
CASSLILGGGNTIYF
>TRBD1|TRBJ2-2|.|TRBV25-1
TGTGCCAGCAGTGAATTAGACAGGGATGGCGGGGAGCTGTTTTTT
CASSELDRDGGELFF
>TRBD2|TRBJ2-2|.|TRBV9
TGTGCCAGCAGCGTCCTGTCGGGGGGGCCGGGCACCGGGGAGCTGTTTTTT
CASSVLSGGPGTGELFF
>TRBD1|TRBJ2-2|.|TRBV7-8
TGTGCCAGCAGCTTTACTGAGGGGGCTTCAAACACCGGGGAGCTGTTTTTT
CASSFTEGASNTGELFF
>.|TRBJ1-2|.|TRBV9
TGTGCCAGCAGCGGTACAGGTCCGAACTATGGCTACACCTTC
CASSGTGPNYGYTF
>.|TRBJ1-2|.|TRBV6-1
TGTGCCAGCATGAAGGACAAATTCTATGGCTACACCTTC
CASMKDKFYGYTF
>.|TRBJ2-2|.|TRBV19
TGTGCCAGTAGTTGGGACTTCGCGAACACCGGGGAGCTGTTTTTT
CASSWDFANTGELFF
>TRBD2|TRBJ2-3|.|TRBV6-1
TGTGCCAGCAGTGTACTAGCGGGGGGTCAAGATACGCAGTATTTT
CASSVLAGGQDTQYF
>.|TRBJ2-3|.|TRBV5-1
TGCGCCAGCAGCTTGGGTTCAGGTAACACAGATACGCAGTATTTT
CASSLGSGNTDTQYF
>TRBD2|TRBJ2-3|once|TRBV4-2
TGTGCCAGCAGCCAAGGACTAGCGGGGATTGCAGATACGCAGTATTTT
CASSQGLAGIADTQYF
>TRBD1|TRBJ1-1|.|TRBV5-4
TGTGCCAGCAGCTCCGGACAGGGGGCAGGCATGAACACTGAAGCTTTCTTT
CASSSGQGAGMNTEAFF